Each of the 30 T cell receptor beta chains below was sequenced from the same sample in a study of CD8 T cells in ankylosing spondylitis. TCRdb called the 5' RACE reads again in MiXCR, with one record for every CDR3 protein. The sample has about 130,000 distinct CDR3 sequences; approximately 15% are singletons. Sequenced material: blood, either unsorted or a sorted T cell fraction (not recorded which). These receptors originate from a female donor with ankylosing spondylitis or in good health (not recorded which).

This clonotype appeared a few times. In nucleotides, the CDR3 is TGCAGTGCTACCATACTAGCGGGGGCCAGGGAGACCCAGTACTTC. Encoded protein: CSATILAGARETQYF. This chain links TRBV20-1 with TRBJ2-5, with 11 positions matching TRBD2. The CDR3 runs to 15 residues. V was clipped by 4 bases and J by 5 bases; unmatched bases: 9. Germline V gene data show CDR1 as DFQATT and CDR2 as SNEGSKA (reference sequence).

This clonotype was counted only a few times. V is TRBV5-1 and J is TRBJ1-6; D unclear. CDR1 and CDR2 from the germline V gene are SGHRS and YFSETQ. With 2 bases removed from V and 0 bases from J, the gap between germline ends came to 15 bases. There are 18 residues in the CDR3. The CDR3 is CASSLGAARSSYNSPLHF. As DNA, the CDR3 is TGCGCCAGCAGCTTAGGTGCGGCCCGAAGCTCCTATAATTCACCCCTCCACTTT.

This clonotype was recorded many times. The chain recombines TRBV11-1 with TRBJ2-1; D gene unclear. The germline V gene has CDR1 SGHAT and CDR2 FQDESV (reference sequence). V was pared by 5 bases and J by 0 bases, with 23 bases between. The CDR3 extends over 19 amino acids. The CDR3 coding sequence is TGTGCCAGCAGCCCCCAGGCCTGGTATCAACCCAGCTCCTACAATGAGCAGTTCTTC. This encodes CASSPQAWYQPSSYNEQFF.

This clonotype occurred many times. The chain carries TRBV20-1 and TRBJ2-5; possible D gene TRBD1, 6 bases. V was clipped by 5 bases and J by 5 bases, with 21 bases between them. The germline V gene encodes CDR1 DFQATT and CDR2 SNEGSKA (reference sequence). The CDR3 spans 15 residues. The CDR3 is CSAEKGLGGAETQYF. CDR3 nucleotides: TGCAGTGCTGAGAAGGGTTTAGGGGGAGCGGAGACCCAGTACTTC.

This clonotype was seen only a few times. The chain recombines TRBV5-1 with TRBJ1-1, with a tentative D call TRBD1 (5 bases). V was shortened by 0 bases and J by 2 bases, with 11 bases between the two germline ends. The germline V gene encodes CDR1 SGHRS and CDR2 YFSETQ. The CDR3 spans 15 residues. The CDR3 is CASSLVGTGNTEAFF. The CDR3 nucleotides read TGCGCCAGCAGCTTGGTTGGGACGGGCAACACTGAAGCTTTCTTT.

This clonotype was recorded at least ten times. The chain carries TRBV2 and TRBJ2-3; D not certain. Trimming removed 1 base at V and 3 bases at J, with 11 bases between. This CDR3 contains 15 residues. The germline gives CDR1 SNHLY, CDR2 FYNNEI. The CDR3 here is CASSEGRLTTDTQYF. The CDR3 nucleotides are TGTGCCAGCAGTGAAGGAAGACTCACGACAGATACGCAGTATTTT.

This clonotype occurred many times. The chain is built from TRBV28 and TRBJ2-7; D not certain. CDR1 and CDR2 (germline): MDHEN, SYDVKM. This CDR3 spans 11 amino acids. V was trimmed by 8 bases and J by 2 bases, leaving 7 bases between them. The CDR3 is CASLGAYEQYF. The CDR3 DNA sequence: TGTGCCAGCTTGGGTGCCTACGAGCAGTACTTC.

The chain links TRBV7-3 to TRBJ2-1; 7 nucleotides line up with TRBD2. V trimming: 1 base; J trimming: 5 bases; junction bases outside the gene matches: 11. From germline, CDR1 is SGHTA and CDR2 FQGTGA. This CDR3 contains 17 residues. The CDR3 sequence is CASSLRVGGTEDNEQFF. In DNA form, the CDR3 reads TGTGCCAGCAGCTTAAGGGTGGGGGGGACTGAAGACAATGAGCAGTTCTTC. The variable domain in full, completed from reference TRBV7-3 and TRBJ2-1, reads GAGVSQTPSNKVTEKGKYVELRCDPISGHTALYWYRQSLGQGPEFLIYFQGTGAADDSGLPNDRFFAVRPEGSVSTLKIQRTERGDSAVYLCASSLRVGGTEDNEQFFGPGTRLTVL.

The CDR3 loop reads CASSPRGVGEQYF. As DNA, the CDR3 is TGTGCCAGCTCACCACGGGGGGTCGGCGAGCAGTACTTC. The chain uses TRBV18 and TRBJ2-7, with D perhaps TRBD2 (6 bases). The germline V gene has CDR1 KGHSH and CDR2 LQKENI. The CDR3 runs to 13 residues. Trimming left V 1 base short and J 6 bases short, with 10 bases between.

In its sample, this clonotype was seen a few times. The chain carries TRBV20-1 and TRBJ2-4; TRBD1 aligns across 9 bases. The germline CDR1 and CDR2 sequences are DFQATT and SNEGSKA (reference sequence). J gave up 2 bases and V 1 base, and 6 bases lay outside the gene matches. The CDR3 is made up of 16 amino acids. Here the CDR3 DNA reads TGCAGTGCTAGAGGTCCCGGGACAGGGTCCAAAAACATTCAGTACTTC. This gives the protein CSARGPGTGSKNIQYF.

This clonotype has at least ten counts. The rearrangement joins TRBV20-1 to TRBJ1-2; no clear D. V was pared by 1 base and J by 0 bases, with 9 bases between. The CDR3 is 14 amino acids. Germline lookup yields CDR1 DFQATT and CDR2 SNEGSKA (reference sequence). The CDR3 nucleotides read TGCAGTGCTAGAGTAGCCCATTCTAACTATGGCTACACCTTC. It is translated as CSARVAHSNYGYTF.

On this clonotype: This may arise from a read error, as a much more abundant clone is one base away. This rearrangement joins TRBV5-1 to TRBJ2-7; 11 bases line up with TRBD2. Germline V CDR1 and CDR2: SGHRS, YFSETQ. The length of the CDR3 is 14 residues. The CDR3 DNA follows: TGCGCCAGCAGCGTACTAGCGGGAGAGGACGAGCAGTGCTTC. Residues: CASSVLAGEDEQCF.

In this sample, this clonotype turned up many times. This chain connects TRBV12-3 or TRBV12-4 to TRBJ1-2, with a possible D match to TRBD1 (6 bases). The V and J ends lost 5 bases and 3 bases respectively, with 7 bases between them. CDR3 length equals 12 residues. CDR3 in amino acids: CASSRTDYGYTF. The CDR3 nucleotides read TGTGCCAGCAGTCGGACAGACTATGGCTACACCTTC.

The J gene is TRBJ1-6, the V gene TRBV5-1; D is uncertain. The length of the CDR3 is 14 residues. Trimming removed 0 bases at V and 7 bases at J, with 8 bases between. Germline assignment: CDR1 SGHRS and CDR2 YFSETQ. The CDR3 bases are TGCGCCAGCAGCTTGGAACCGGAGAATTCACCCCTCCACTTT. Translation gives CASSLEPENSPLHF. Filled out from reference TRBV5-1 and TRBJ1-6, the complete variable domain reads KAGVTQTPRYLIKTRGQQVTLSCSPISGHRSVSWYQQTPGQGLQFLFEYFSETQRNKGNFPGRFSGRQFSNSRSEMNVSTLELGDSALYLCASSLEPENSPLHFGNGTRLTVT.

Regarding this clonotype: This clone may be a read error of a much larger clone one base away. J is TRBJ2-1 and V is TRBV6-5; TRBD2 agrees at 12 bases. Germline-derived CDR1 and CDR2 are MNHEY and SVGAGI. The CDR3 sequence is 16 residues long. V shed 4 bases and J 7 bases; nucleotides not matched to a gene: 8. The CDR3 here is CASSCHLAGGQNEQFF. In DNA, the CDR3 is TGTGCCAGCAGTTGCCATCTAGCGGGAGGGCAAAATGAGCAGTTCTTC.

Many counts were recorded for this clonotype. The gene calls are TRBV6-2 or TRBV6-3 and TRBJ2-1; D remains ambiguous. There are 13 residues in the CDR3. Germline CDR1 and CDR2: MNHEY and SVGEGT. V lost 2 bases, J lost 10 bases, and 12 bases lay in between. The CDR3 bases are TGTGCCAGCAGTTACGTCGAATCAAGCGAGCAGTTCTTC. Translating it yields CASSYVESSEQFF.

Concerning this clonotype: With a much larger clone just one base away, this may be a read error. The chain couples TRBV11-2 to TRBJ2-5; TRBD1 might be the D (6 bases). Per the germline V gene, CDR1 is SGHAT and CDR2 is FQNNGV. This CDR3 is built from 16 residues. Here the CDR3 DNA reads TGTGCCAGCAGCGGATCGACAGGCCGGTTGGAAGAGACCCATTACTTC. Encoded protein: CASSGSTGRLEETHYF.

The sample holds many counts of this clonotype. V usage is TRBV10-3 and J usage is TRBJ2-1; 16 bases match TRBD2. With V trimmed by 8 bases and J by 16 bases, 8 bases remained unmatched. The CDR3 consists of 13 residues. CDR1 is ENHRY, CDR2 SYGVKD, per germline. CDR3 sequence: CAIGGTSGRADFF. Here the CDR3 DNA reads TGTGCCATCGGGGGGACTAGCGGGAGGGCAGACTTCTTC.

The V call is TRBV7-2, the J call TRBJ1-5; D gene ambiguous. From germline, CDR1 is SGHTA and CDR2 FQGNSA. CDR3 length: 13 amino acids. V was pared by 3 bases and J by 7 bases, with 10 bases between. The CDR3 spells CASSFATGQPQHF. The CDR3 DNA follows: TGTGCCAGCAGCTTTGCGACCGGCCAGCCCCAGCATTTT.

This clonotype came up many times. This chain joins TRBV9 and TRBJ2-5; tentative D call: TRBD2 (7 bases). There are 16 residues in the CDR3. V lost 0 bases and J 2 bases, leaving 14 bases between the germline ends. From germline, CDR1 is SGDLS and CDR2 YYNGEE. CDR3 sequence: CASSVAPGGQQETQYF. CDR3 nucleotide sequence: TGTGCCAGCAGCGTAGCCCCGGGGGGCCAGCAAGAGACCCAGTACTTC.

This clonotype was recorded at least ten times. V is TRBV4-1 and J is TRBJ2-7; 10 positions agree with TRBD1. The CDR3 has 16 residues. V was clipped by 1 base and J by 7 bases; unmatched bases: 10. Germline V lookup: CDR1 MGHRA, CDR2 YSYEKL. The CDR3 sequence is CASSQVRLTGGGEQYF. CDR3 in DNA: TGCGCCAGCAGCCAAGTGAGATTGACAGGGGGCGGTGAGCAGTACTTC.

This clonotype was recorded at least ten times. The chain employs TRBV10-3 and TRBJ2-7, with 7 bases aligning to TRBD1. CDR3 length: 12 residues. The ends lost 6 bases at V and 5 bases at J; junction bases unmatched: 4. Germline V lookup: CDR1 ENHRY, CDR2 SYGVKD. The CDR3 nucleotides are TGTGCCATCAGGGAGACAGGGAACGAGCAGTACTTC. Its protein is CAIRETGNEQYF.

This clonotype was counted many times. The chain links TRBV20-1 to TRBJ1-1; the match to TRBD1 covers 7 bases. The length of the CDR3 is 13 residues. Germline CDR1 reads DFQATT; CDR2 reads SNEGSKA (reference sequence). Unmatched junction bases numbered 7, after V lost 3 bases and J lost 6 bases. The CDR3 region is CSASFGTVSEAFF. CDR3 nucleotide sequence: TGCAGTGCTAGTTTCGGGACAGTCTCTGAAGCTTTCTTT.

V usage is TRBV20-1 and J usage is TRBJ2-5; 9 nucleotides agree with TRBD2. In germline, CDR1 is DFQATT, CDR2 SNEGSKA (reference sequence). Unmatched junction bases numbered 10, after V lost 0 bases and J lost 5 bases. This CDR3 is 16 amino acids long. CDR3 in DNA: TGCAGTGCTAGAGACCTAGCGGGGACGATTGTGGAGACCCAGTACTTC. This translates into CSARDLAGTIVETQYF.

This clonotype was recorded many times. The rearrangement joins TRBV12-3 or TRBV12-4 to TRBJ2-3; D possibly corresponds to TRBD2 (6 bases). This CDR3 contains 15 residues. Trimming stripped 6 bases from V and 2 bases from J, with 15 bases between. The CDR3 region is CASSSRTGVTDTQYF. The CDR3, as DNA: TGTGCCAGCAGCTCGAGGACGGGGGTCACAGATACGCAGTATTTT.

This clonotype occurred a few times. The chain combines TRBV10-3 with TRBJ1-2, with 8 bases that match TRBD1. The V and J ends lost 3 bases and 8 bases, in that order; junction bases with no gene match: 5. From germline, CDR1 is ENHRY and CDR2 SYGVKD. The CDR3 sequence is 13 residues long. CDR3 region: CAISERTGFGYTF. CDR3 in DNA: TGTGCCATCAGTGAAAGGACAGGGTTCGGCTACACCTTC.

This clonotype showed up just a few times. CDR3 sequence: CASSSRGDNEQFF. In nucleotides, the CDR3 is TGTGCCAGCAGCTCCCGGGGCGACAATGAGCAGTTCTTC. The chain has TRBV7-9 and TRBJ2-1; D possibly matches TRBD1 or TRBD2 (5 bases each). Germline loops: CDR1 SEHNR, CDR2 FQNEAQ (reference sequence). This CDR3 comprises 13 residues. Trimming left V 4 bases short and J 5 bases short, with 9 bases between. Drawing the rest from reference TRBV7-9 and TRBJ2-1, the complete variable domain is DTGVSQNPRHKITKRGQNVTFRCDPISEHNRLYWYRQTLGQGPEFLTYFQNEAQLEKSRLLSDRFSAERPKGSFSTLEIQRTEQGDSAMYLCASSSRGDNEQFFGPGTRLTVL.

There are a few counts of this clonotype. The chain has TRBV3-1 and TRBJ2-7; TRBD2 matches at 12 bases. Per germline, CDR1 LGHDT and CDR2 YNNKEL (reference sequence). The CDR3 sequence is 16 residues long. V dropped 2 bases and J dropped 5; count of bases not matched to a gene: 7. CDR3 nucleotide sequence: TGTGCCAGCAGCCAATGGGCACGGACTAGCGGGGACGAGCAGTACTTC. Residues: CASSQWARTSGDEQYF.

The V call is TRBV11-2, the J call TRBJ2-2, with 15 nucleotides matching TRBD2. The V segment lost 4 bases and the J segment 0 bases; nucleotides outside the gene matches: 9. The germline V gene has CDR1 SGHAT and CDR2 FQNNGV. The CDR3 has 20 amino acids. CDR3 residues: CASSSRTSGGAKTNTGELFF. CDR3 sequence (DNA): TGTGCCAGCAGCTCTCGGACTAGCGGGGGGGCGAAGACGAACACCGGGGAGCTGTTTTTT.

At least ten counts were recorded for this clonotype. V is TRBV27 and J is TRBJ2-1, with 12 bases matching TRBD1. Per germline, CDR1 MNHEY and CDR2 SMNVEV (reference sequence). The CDR3 loop spans 14 amino acids. Losses at the gene ends were 6 bases for V and 8 bases for J; bases not matched to a gene: 5. CDR3: CASSSGQGADEQFF. CDR3 DNA: TGTGCCAGCAGCTCGGGACAGGGGGCAGATGAGCAGTTCTTC.